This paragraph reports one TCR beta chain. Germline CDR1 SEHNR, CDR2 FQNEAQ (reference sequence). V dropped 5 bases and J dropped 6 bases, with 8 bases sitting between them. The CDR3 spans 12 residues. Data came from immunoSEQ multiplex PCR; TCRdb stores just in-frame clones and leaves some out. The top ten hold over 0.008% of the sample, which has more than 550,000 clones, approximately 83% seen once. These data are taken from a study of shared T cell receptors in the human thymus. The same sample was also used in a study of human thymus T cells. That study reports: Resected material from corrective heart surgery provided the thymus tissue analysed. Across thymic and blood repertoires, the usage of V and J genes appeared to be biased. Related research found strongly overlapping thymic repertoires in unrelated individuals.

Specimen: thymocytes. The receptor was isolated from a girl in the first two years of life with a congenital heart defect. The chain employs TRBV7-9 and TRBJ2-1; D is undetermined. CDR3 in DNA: TGTGCCAGCAGCCAGTCACGCAATGAGCAGTTCTTC. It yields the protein CASSQSRNEQFF.